These 19 T cell receptor beta chains were sequenced from one sample in a study of blood T cell repertoires in COVID-19. Produced via immunoSEQ multiplex PCR; TCRdb's table is partial and in-frame only. The table shows about 42,000 clones, with approximately 89% occurring only once. Specimen: peripheral blood. The receptors stem from a human donor in a cohort sampled during active COVID-19.

V and J are TRBV10-3 and TRBJ1-1, with 7 bases lining up with TRBD1. CDR3 length equals 13 residues. Germline V lookup: CDR1 ENHRY, CDR2 SYGVKD. V dropped 2 bases and J dropped 6; count of bases not matched to a gene: 3. CDR3 bases: TGTGCCATCAGTGAGCAGGGGGTCCCTGAAGCTTTCTTT. Amino acids: CAISEQGVPEAFF.

This chain uses TRBV3-1 (or the pseudogene TRBV3-2) with TRBJ2-3; no clear D gene. Germline CDR1 and CDR2: LGHDT and YNNKEL (reference sequence). V lost 5 bases and J 2 bases, leaving 5 bases between the germline ends. The length of the CDR3 is 12 residues. This CDR3 reads CASSELTDTQYF. The CDR3 DNA sequence: TGTGCCAGCAGCGAACTCACAGATACGCAGTATTTT.

The rearrangement links TRBV14 to TRBJ2-2; D is perhaps TRBD1 (6 bases). The length of the CDR3 is 15 residues. V was shortened by 0 bases and J by 5 bases, with 10 bases between the two germline ends. Germline CDR1 reads SGHDN; CDR2 reads FVKESK. The CDR3 loop is CASSQDTGWTGELFF. CDR3 sequence (DNA): TGTGCCAGCAGCCAAGATACAGGGTGGACCGGGGAGCTGTTTTTT.

The chain has TRBV7-2 and TRBJ2-3; TRBD2 might be the D (7 bases). The CDR3 extends over 16 amino acids. From germline, CDR1 is SGHTA and CDR2 FQGNSA. The V gene lost 5 bases and the J gene lost 2 bases, with 17 bases spanning the gap. The CDR3 DNA reads as TGTGCCAGCAGCGCGCGGGGGCCCGGACCCACAGATACGCAGTATTTT. Its translation: CASSARGPGPTDTQYF.

This chain links TRBV29-1 with TRBJ2-1, with D possibly being TRBD1 (6 bases). V shed 7 bases and J shed 10 bases, with 14 bases lying between them. In germline, CDR1 is SQVTM, CDR2 ANQGSEA. The CDR3 contains 11 residues. In DNA, the CDR3 is TGCAGCGCCGAAAACAGGGAAGAGCAGTTCTTC. It encodes CSAENREEQFF.

This chain links TRBV2 with TRBJ2-3; tentatively, D is TRBD2 (6 bases). Trimming removed 2 bases from V and 2 bases from J, with 14 bases in between. Looked up from germline, CDR1 is SNHLY and CDR2 is FYNNEI. The CDR3 spans 16 residues. CDR3 coding DNA: TGTGCCAGCAGTGAATGGGAGGAGACTCCCACAGATACGCAGTATTTT. It encodes CASSEWEETPTDTQYF.

The chain links TRBV5-1 to TRBJ1-1; no clear D gene. The CDR3 runs 16 residues. Germline CDR1 reads SGHRS; CDR2 reads YFSETQ. Trimming removed 0 bases at V and 2 bases at J, with 14 bases between. DNA of the CDR3: TGCGCCAGCAGCTTGGGGGCCGGGAATATTAACACTGAAGCTTTCTTT. It is translated as CASSLGAGNINTEAFF. Supplemented by reference TRBV5-1 and TRBJ1-1, the full variable domain reads KAGVTQTPRYLIKTRGQQVTLSCSPISGHRSVSWYQQTPGQGLQFLFEYFSETQRNKGNFPGRFSGRQFSNSRSEMNVSTLELGDSALYLCASSLGAGNINTEAFFGQGTRLTVV.

The gene calls are TRBV5-1 and TRBJ2-7; perhaps TRBD2 as D (5 bases). Germline CDR1 and CDR2: SGHRS and YFSETQ. The CDR3 is 16 residues long. Trimming shortened V by 4 bases and J by 6 bases, and 23 bases separated the two germline ends. CDR3 nucleotides: TGCGCCAGCAGCCCGACCCCCCAGACGACTAAGAGCGAGCAGTACTTC. This codes for CASSPTPQTTKSEQYF.

The rearrangement joins TRBV6-4 to TRBJ2-7; D may be TRBD1 (6 bases). Per the germline V gene, CDR1 is MRHNA and CDR2 is SNTAGT. Trimming left V 0 bases short and J 1 base short, with 10 bases between. The CDR3 is made up of 15 amino acids. The CDR3: CASSDSRRGSYEQYF. CDR3 nucleotides: TGTGCCAGCAGTGACTCGCGCAGGGGATCCTACGAGCAGTACTTC.

The V gene is TRBV19, the J gene TRBJ1-1; D is uncertain. The CDR3 runs 14 residues. The V end was cut by 3 bases, the J end by 1 base, with 9 bases between. Germline CDR1 is LNHDA and CDR2 is SQIVND (reference sequence). The CDR3: CASSIYIQNTEAFF. CDR3 DNA sequence: TGTGCCAGTAGTATTTACATACAGAACACTGAAGCTTTCTTT.

The J gene is TRBJ2-2, the V gene TRBV2; 9 bases line up with TRBD2. V was pared by 10 bases and J by 7 bases, with 13 bases of the junction left unmatched. CDR1 SNHLY and CDR2 FYNNEI come from the germline V gene. This CDR3 has 15 amino acids. As DNA, the CDR3 is TGTGCCACCAGAGGGGGAGTAGCGGGAGTCGGGGAGCTGTTTTTT. Residues: CATRGGVAGVGELFF.

V usage is TRBV6-2 or TRBV6-3 and J usage is TRBJ2-1; 15 nucleotides match TRBD2. The CDR3 length is 15 residues. Trimming cost V 6 bases and J 8 bases; bases outside gene matches: 5. The germline gives CDR1 MNHEY, CDR2 SVGEGT. CDR3 region: CASSPGLAGGHEQFF. The CDR3 region has the DNA TGTGCCAGCAGCCCGGGACTAGCGGGGGGACATGAGCAGTTCTTC.

The V and J genes are TRBV3-1 (or the pseudogene TRBV3-2) and TRBJ2-5; TRBD1 matches 9 bases. CDR1 is LGHDT and CDR2 is YNNKEL in the germline V gene (reference sequence). The CDR3 covers 15 residues. Trimming cost V 4 bases and J 5 bases; bases outside gene matches: 8. Here the CDR3 reads CASSRTGAFQETQYF. For the CDR3, the DNA is TGTGCCAGCAGCCGGACAGGGGCGTTTCAGGAGACCCAGTACTTC.

The chain joins TRBV9 to TRBJ2-3; D is unclear. CDR1 SGDLS and CDR2 YYNGEE come from the germline V gene. V lost 0 bases, J lost 6 bases, and 8 bases lay in between. The CDR3 covers 13 residues. The CDR3 region has the DNA TGTGCCAGCAGCGTAGCCCACGGGGATACGCAGTATTTT. It specifies CASSVAHGDTQYF.

Turning to this clone: Different DNA sequences within this sample yield the same CDR3. This chain uses TRBV7-3 with TRBJ2-7; TRBD2 is a possible D gene (6 bases). This CDR3 comprises 15 residues. Trimming removed 0 bases from V and 4 bases from J, with 13 bases in between. Looked up from germline, CDR1 is SGHTA and CDR2 is FQGTGA. CDR3 DNA: TGTGCCAGCAGCTTAACGGGACTGGAGGGGTACGAGCAGTACTTC. It yields the protein CASSLTGLEGYEQYF. The whole variable domain, remainder taken from reference TRBV7-3 and TRBJ2-7, is GAGVSQTPSNKVTEKGKYVELRCDPISGHTALYWYRQSLGQGPEFLIYFQGTGAADDSGLPNDRFFAVRPEGSVSTLKIQRTERGDSAVYLCASSLTGLEGYEQYFGPGTRLTVT.

In this sample, this clone turned up once. The chain uses TRBV6-6 and TRBJ2-2; possible D gene TRBD1, 6 bases. Germline V gene data show CDR1 as MNHNY and CDR2 as SVGAGI (reference sequence). Trimming left V 5 bases short and J 4 bases short, with 20 bases between. There are 17 residues in the CDR3. CDR3 nucleotide sequence: TGTGCCAGCAGTCAGGGGCCCCCTGGGGCGAGCACCGGGGAGCTGTTTTTT. It translates to CASSQGPPGASTGELFF.

The genes are TRBV30 and TRBJ1-4; 8 positions agree with TRBD1. The CDR3 extends over 16 amino acids. Germline V CDR1 and CDR2: GTSNPN, SVGIG (reference sequence). V lost 2 bases, J lost 0 bases, and 5 bases stayed unmatched. CDR3 residues: CAWSPGQGTTNEKLFF. CDR3 bases: TGTGCCTGGAGTCCCGGACAGGGAACAACTAATGAAAAACTGTTTTTT. Variable domain in full (rest from reference TRBV30 and TRBJ1-4): SQTIHQWPATLVQPVGSPLSLECTVEGTSNPNLYWYRQAAGRGLQLLFYSVGIGQISSEVPQNLSASRPQDRQFILSSKKLLLSDSGFYLCAWSPGQGTTNEKLFFGSGTQLSVL.

The chain recombines TRBV28 with TRBJ2-1, with 7 bases fitting TRBD1. The germline CDR1 and CDR2 sequences are MDHEN and SYDVKM. V lost 5 bases, J lost 7 bases, and 5 bases stayed unmatched. CDR3 length: 13 amino acids. The CDR3 nucleotides read TGTGCCAGCAGTCTGACAGGGATAAATGAGCAGTTCTTC. Translated: CASSLTGINEQFF.

This clone appeared a few times. The rearrangement joins TRBV4-3 to TRBJ2-3, with a weak D call TRBD2 (5 bases). CDR3 size: 16 residues. Trimming cost V 0 bases and J 2 bases, with 12 bases left between them. Germline CDR1 and CDR2: LGHNA and YSLEER. In DNA form, the CDR3 reads TGCGCCAGCAGCCAAGAAGCGGCTAGGATCACAGATACGCAGTATTTT. Its translation: CASSQEAARITDTQYF.